This TCR beta chain was captured by sequencing in a study of regulatory T cells in long-lasting Graves disease. Study-level information: Under 3 months of antithyroid drugs had been taken by newly diagnosed Graves' patients. General study findings and limits: TCR diversity was lower in persistent Graves' patients than in newly diagnosed ones. Persistent disease showed a preference for TRBV28, TRBJ1-2 and TRBJ2-5.

This clonotype has only a few counts. No antigen is known for it. Time point meaning: newly diagnosed GD, antithyroid drugs for less than 3 months. PBMC-extracted RNA yielded the TCR library. Germline CDR1 reads DFQATT; CDR2 reads SNEGSKA (reference sequence). CDR3 length: 14 amino acids. V was shortened by 1 base and J by 1 base, with 10 bases between the two germline ends. Arm-PCR of CDR3 regions and iRepertoire HTBI primers were used to build TCR beta libraries. MiXCR was run by TCRdb on the multiplex PCR reads, yielding one entry per CDR3 protein. The sample includes around 500,000 distinct CDR3 sequences, around 15% of them seen just once. This same sample was also taken into another study, of T cells in Graves' hyperthyroidism and ophthalmopathy. This second study says: The definition of stable Graves' hyperthyroidism was no ophthalmopathy progression within 18 months.

The material was peripheral blood mononuclear cells (PBMCs), obtained at new diagnosis, from a patient treated with antithyroid drugs. This sequence originates from a woman aged 35 to 59 with Graves disease. The chain carries TRBV20-1 and TRBJ2-5; no clear D. The CDR3 DNA is TGCAGTGCTAGAGTGGCGCTCCCCCAAGAGACCCAGTACTTC. Amino acid sequence: CSARVALPQETQYF.